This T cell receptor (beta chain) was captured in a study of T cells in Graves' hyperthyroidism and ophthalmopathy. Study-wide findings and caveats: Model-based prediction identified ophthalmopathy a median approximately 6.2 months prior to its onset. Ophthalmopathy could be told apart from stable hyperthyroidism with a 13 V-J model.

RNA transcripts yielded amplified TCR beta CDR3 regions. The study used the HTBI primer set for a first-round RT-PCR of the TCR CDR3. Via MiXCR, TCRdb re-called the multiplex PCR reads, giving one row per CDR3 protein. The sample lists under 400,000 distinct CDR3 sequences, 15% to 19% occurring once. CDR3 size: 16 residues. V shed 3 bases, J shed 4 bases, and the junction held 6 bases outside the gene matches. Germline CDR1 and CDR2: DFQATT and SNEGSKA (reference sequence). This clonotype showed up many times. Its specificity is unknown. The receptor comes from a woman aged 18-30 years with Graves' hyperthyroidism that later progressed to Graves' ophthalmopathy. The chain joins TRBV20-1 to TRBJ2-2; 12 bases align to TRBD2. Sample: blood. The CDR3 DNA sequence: TGCAGTGCTAGGAAGCTAGCGGGAGGGAGCACCGGGGAGCTGTTTTTT. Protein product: CSARKLAGGSTGELFF.